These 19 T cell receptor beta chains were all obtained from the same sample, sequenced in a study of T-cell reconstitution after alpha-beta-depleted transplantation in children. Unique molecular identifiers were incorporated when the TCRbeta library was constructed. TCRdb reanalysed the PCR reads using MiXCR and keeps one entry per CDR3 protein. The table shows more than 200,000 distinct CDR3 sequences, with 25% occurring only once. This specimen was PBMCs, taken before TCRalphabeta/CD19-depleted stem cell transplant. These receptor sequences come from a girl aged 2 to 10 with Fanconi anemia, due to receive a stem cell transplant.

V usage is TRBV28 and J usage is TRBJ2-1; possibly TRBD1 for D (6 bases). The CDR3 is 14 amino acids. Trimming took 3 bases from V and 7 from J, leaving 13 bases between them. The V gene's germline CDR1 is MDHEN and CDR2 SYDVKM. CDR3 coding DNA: TGTGCCAGCAGTTTTACAGGGAAGGGTAATGAGCAGTTCTTC. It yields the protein CASSFTGKGNEQFF. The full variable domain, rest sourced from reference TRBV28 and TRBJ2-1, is DVKVTQSSRYLVKRTGEKVFLECVQDMDHENMFWYRQDPGLGLRLIYFSYDVKMKEKGDIPEGYSVSREKKERFSLILESASTNQTSMYLCASSFTGKGNEQFFGPGTRLTVL.

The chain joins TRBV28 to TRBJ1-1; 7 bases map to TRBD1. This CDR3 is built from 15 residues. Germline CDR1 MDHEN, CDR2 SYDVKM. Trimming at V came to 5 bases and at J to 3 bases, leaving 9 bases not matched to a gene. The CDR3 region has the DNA TGTGCCAGCAGTAAAACAGGGGTATGGTACACTGAAGCTTTCTTT. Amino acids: CASSKTGVWYTEAFF.

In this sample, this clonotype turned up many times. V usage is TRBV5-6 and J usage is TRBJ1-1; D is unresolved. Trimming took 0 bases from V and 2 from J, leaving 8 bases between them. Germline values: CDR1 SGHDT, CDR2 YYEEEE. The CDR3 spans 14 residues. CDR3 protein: CASSLAMGNTEAFF. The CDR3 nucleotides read TGTGCCAGCAGCTTGGCCATGGGAAACACTGAAGCTTTCTTT.

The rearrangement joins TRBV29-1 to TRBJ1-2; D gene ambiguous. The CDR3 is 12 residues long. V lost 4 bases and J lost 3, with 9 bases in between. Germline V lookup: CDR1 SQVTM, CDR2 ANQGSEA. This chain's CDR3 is CSVVHQDYGYTF. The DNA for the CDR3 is TGCAGCGTTGTCCACCAGGACTATGGCTACACCTTC.

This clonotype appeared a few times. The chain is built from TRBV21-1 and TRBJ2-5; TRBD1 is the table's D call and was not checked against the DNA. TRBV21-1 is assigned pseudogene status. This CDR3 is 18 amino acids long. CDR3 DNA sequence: TGTGCCAGCAGGAAGCGGTGTAAACGACAGGGACTCAAAGAGACCCAGTACTTC. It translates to CASRKRCKRQGLKETQYF.

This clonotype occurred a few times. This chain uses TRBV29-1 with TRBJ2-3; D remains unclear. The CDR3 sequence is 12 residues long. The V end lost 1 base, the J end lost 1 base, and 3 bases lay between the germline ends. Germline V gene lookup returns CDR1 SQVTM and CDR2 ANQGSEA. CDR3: CSVEVGTDTQYF. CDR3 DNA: TGCAGCGTTGAAGTGGGCACAGATACGCAGTATTTT.

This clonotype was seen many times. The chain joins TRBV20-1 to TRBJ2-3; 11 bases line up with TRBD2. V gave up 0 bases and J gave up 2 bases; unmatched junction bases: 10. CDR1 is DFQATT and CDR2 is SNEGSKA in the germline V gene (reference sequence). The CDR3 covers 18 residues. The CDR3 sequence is CSARDMLAGGRFTDTQYF. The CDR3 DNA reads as TGCAGTGCTAGAGATATGCTAGCGGGAGGTCGATTCACAGATACGCAGTATTTT.

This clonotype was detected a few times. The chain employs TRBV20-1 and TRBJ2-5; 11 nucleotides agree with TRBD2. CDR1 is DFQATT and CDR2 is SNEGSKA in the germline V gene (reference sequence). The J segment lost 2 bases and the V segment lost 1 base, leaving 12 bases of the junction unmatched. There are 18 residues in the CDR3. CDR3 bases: TGCAGTGCTAGAGTCCCACTAGCGGGAGCGGTGGGGCAAGAGACCCAGTACTTC. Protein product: CSARVPLAGAVGQETQYF.

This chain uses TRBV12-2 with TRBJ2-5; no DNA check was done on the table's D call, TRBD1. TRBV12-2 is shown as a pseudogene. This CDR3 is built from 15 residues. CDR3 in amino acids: CASRRDTCYQETQYF. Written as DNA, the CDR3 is TGTGCAAGTCGCCGGGACACGTGTTACCAAGAGACCCAGTACTTC.

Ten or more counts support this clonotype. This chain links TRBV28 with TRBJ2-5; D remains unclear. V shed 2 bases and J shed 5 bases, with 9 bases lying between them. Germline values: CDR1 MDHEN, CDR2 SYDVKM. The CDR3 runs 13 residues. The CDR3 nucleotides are TGTGCCAGCAGTTTAATCAGTGGCGAGACCCAGTACTTC. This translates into CASSLISGETQYF. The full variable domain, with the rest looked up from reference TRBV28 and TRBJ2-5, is DVKVTQSSRYLVKRTGEKVFLECVQDMDHENMFWYRQDPGLGLRLIYFSYDVKMKEKGDIPEGYSVSREKKERFSLILESASTNQTSMYLCASSLISGETQYFGPGTRLLVL.

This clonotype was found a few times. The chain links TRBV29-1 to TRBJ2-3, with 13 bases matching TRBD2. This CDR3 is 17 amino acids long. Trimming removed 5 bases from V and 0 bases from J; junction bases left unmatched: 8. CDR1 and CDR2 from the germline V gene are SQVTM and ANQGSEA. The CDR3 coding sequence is TGCAGCGTTTCCGGGGGACTAGCGGGGCCTAGCACAGATACGCAGTATTTT. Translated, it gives CSVSGGLAGPSTDTQYF.

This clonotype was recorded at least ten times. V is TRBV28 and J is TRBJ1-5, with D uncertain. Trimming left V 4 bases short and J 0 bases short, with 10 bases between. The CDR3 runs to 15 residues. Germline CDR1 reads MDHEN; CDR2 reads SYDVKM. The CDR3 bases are TGTGCCAGCAGTTCCAAGATGGTTAGCAATCAGCCCCAGCATTTT. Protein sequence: CASSSKMVSNQPQHF.

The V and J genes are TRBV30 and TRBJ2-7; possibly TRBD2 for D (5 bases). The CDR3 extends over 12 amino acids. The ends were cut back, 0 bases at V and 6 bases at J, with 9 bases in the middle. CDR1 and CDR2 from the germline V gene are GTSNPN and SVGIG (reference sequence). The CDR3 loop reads CAWSVMAGEQYF. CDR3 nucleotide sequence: TGTGCCTGGAGTGTTATGGCGGGCGAGCAGTACTTC.

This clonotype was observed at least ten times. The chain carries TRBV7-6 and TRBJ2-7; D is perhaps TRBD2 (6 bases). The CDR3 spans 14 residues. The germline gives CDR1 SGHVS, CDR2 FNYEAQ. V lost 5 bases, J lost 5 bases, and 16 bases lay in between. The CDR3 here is CASSLRDSLHEQYF. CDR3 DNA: TGTGCCAGCAGCCTTAGGGACTCTCTCCACGAGCAGTACTTC.

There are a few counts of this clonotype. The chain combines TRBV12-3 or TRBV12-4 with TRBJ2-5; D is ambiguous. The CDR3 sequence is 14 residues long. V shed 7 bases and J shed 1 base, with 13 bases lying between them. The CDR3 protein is CASTRTELQETQYF. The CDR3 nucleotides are TGTGCCAGCACTCGGACGGAACTCCAAGAGACCCAGTACTTC.

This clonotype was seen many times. CDR3 nucleotide sequence: TGTGCCAGCAGTTACCCGGGACTAGCGGGATCCTACAATGAGCAGTTCTTC. This gives the protein CASSYPGLAGSYNEQFF. This sequence joins TRBV6-5 and TRBJ2-1, with 13 bases aligning to TRBD2. The trim removed 2 bases at V and 1 base at J, leaving 2 bases unmatched. From germline, CDR1 is MNHEY and CDR2 SVGAGI. The length of the CDR3 is 17 residues.

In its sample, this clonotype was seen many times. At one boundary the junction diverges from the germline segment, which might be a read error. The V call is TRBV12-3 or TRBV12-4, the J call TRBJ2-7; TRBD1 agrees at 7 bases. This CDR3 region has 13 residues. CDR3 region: CASSSGQVHEQYF. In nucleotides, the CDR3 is TGTGCCAGTAGTTCAGGACAGGTTCACGAGCAGTACTTC.

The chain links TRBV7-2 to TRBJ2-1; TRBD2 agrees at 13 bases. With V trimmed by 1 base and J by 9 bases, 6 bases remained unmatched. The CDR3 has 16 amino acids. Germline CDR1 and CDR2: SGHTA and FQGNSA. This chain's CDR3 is CASSLELLAGGGEQFF. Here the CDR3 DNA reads TGTGCCAGCAGCTTAGAGTTACTAGCGGGAGGGGGTGAGCAGTTCTTC.

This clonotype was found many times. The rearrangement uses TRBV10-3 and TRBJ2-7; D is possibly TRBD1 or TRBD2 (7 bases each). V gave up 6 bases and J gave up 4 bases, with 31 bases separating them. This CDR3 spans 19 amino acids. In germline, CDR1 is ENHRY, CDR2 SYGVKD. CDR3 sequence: CAIRTQTGNGAGVAYEQYF. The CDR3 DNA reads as TGTGCCATCAGGACCCAGACAGGGAACGGGGCGGGAGTTGCTTACGAGCAGTACTTC.